The rows below give T cell receptor beta chains drawn from one sample of a study of CD8+CD57+ T cells in acquired aplastic anemia. TCRdb passed the reads through MiXCR, listing each CDR3 protein once. The sample has 200,000 or so distinct CDR3 sequences; roughly 64% are singletons. Sequencing was performed on sorted CD4+, CD8+, or CD8+CD57+ T cells (not recorded which) from PBMCs. The receptors originated from a human donor with severe aplastic anemia or a healthy control (not recorded which). Both conserved end residues are part of each CDR3. D genes are given only for firm matches. Size is stated for part of the rows, as once, few or many counts, or as a class when the clone is expanded.

>TRBJ2-1|NA|NA|TRBV7-9
TGTGCCAGCAGCTTAACGTGGGTAGGGTACAATGAGCAGTTCTTC
CASSLTWVGYNEQFF
>TRBJ2-5|NA|TRBD2|TRBV9
TGTGCCAGCAGCGTCCTAGCGGGCGACGAGACCCAGTACTTC
CASSVLAGDETQYF
>TRBJ1-1|NA|NA|TRBV12-3/TRBV12-4
TGTGCCAGCAGTTTAGACGAGGACACTGAAGCTTTCTTT
CASSLDEDTEAFF
>TRBJ2-2|many|NA|TRBV4-3
TGCGCCAGCAGCCAAGATAGGGCAGAGATGAACACCGGGGAGCTGTTTTTT
CASSQDRAEMNTGELFF
>TRBJ2-7|once|NA|TRBV20-1
TGCAGTGTGAGAACTCTCCTGGGGAACTACGAGCAGTACTTC
CSVRTLLGNYEQYF
>TRBJ2-7|NA|NA|TRBV9
TGTGCCAGCAGCGTAGCGGACAGCCCGACCTACGAGCAGTACTTC
CASSVADSPTYEQYF
>TRBJ2-1|NA|TRBD2|TRBV7-2
TGTGCCAGCAGCTTATGGGCTAGCGGGGACAATGAGCAGTTCTTC
CASSLWASGDNEQFF
>TRBJ1-1|NA|NA|TRBV10-3
TGTGCCATCAGTAGAGGGGGGGGAGTGAACACTGAAGCTTTCTTT
CAISRGGGVNTEAFF
>TRBJ1-6|many|NA|TRBV28
TGTGCCAGCAGTCATGGACGGCAGAATTCACCCCTCCACTTT
CASSHGRQNSPLHF
>TRBJ2-5|few|TRBD2|TRBV7-2
TGTGCCAGCAGCCCCGGGGTAGCGGGGGGACAAGAGACCCAGTACTTC
CASSPGVAGGQETQYF
>TRBJ1-2|NA|NA|TRBV19
TGTGCCAGCGGCATAGACGGCCCTAACTATGGCTACACCTTC
CASGIDGPNYGYTF
>TRBJ2-3|NA|TRBD2|TRBV10-3
TGTGCCACCCAGTCCATAGCGGGGGCCACAGATACGCAGTATTTT
CATQSIAGATDTQYF
>TRBJ2-7|NA|NA|TRBV9
TGTGCCAGCAGCTTAGAATTTGGAACAGACGAGTGGTACTTC
CASSLEFGTDEWYF
>TRBJ2-2|NA|TRBD1|TRBV14
TGTGCCAGCAGCGCAAAGGACAGGCCAGTACGCACCGGGGAGCTGTTTTTT
CASSAKDRPVRTGELFF
>TRBJ2-1|NA|NA|TRBV24-1
TGTGCCACCTCCCCTAAGGCGGTCTCCATCAATGAGCAGTTCTTC
CATSPKAVSINEQFF
>TRBJ1-2|many|NA|TRBV10-3
TGTGCCATCAGTGAGTCGCATACTCATGGCTACACCTTC
CAISESHTHGYTF
>TRBJ1-1|NA|NA|TRBV7-9
TGTGCCAGCAGCTCCAATACAGGGAAGAACACTGAAGCTTTCTTT
CASSSNTGKNTEAFF
>TRBJ2-2|many|TRBD1|TRBV5-5
TGTGCCACCGCCTCATTGGGACAGGTGATCACCGGGGAGCTGTTTTTT
CATASLGQVITGELFF
>TRBJ1-1|NA|NA|TRBV27
TGTGCCAGCAGGGTAGGGGTTGGGAACGCTGAAGCTTTCTTT
CASRVGVGNAEAFF
>TRBJ1-1|NA|NA|TRBV7-9
TGTGCCAGCAGTATCGCAGGGACTGAAGCTTTCTTT
CASSIAGTEAFF
>TRBJ2-7|NA|NA|TRBV12-3/TRBV12-4
TGTGCCAGCAGTTTAGTGAGGGAGTTGAGATACGAGCAGTACTTC
CASSLVRELRYEQYF
>TRBJ2-3|NA|TRBD2|TRBV25-1
TGTGCCAGCACCAAAGGACTAGCGGGGGGGCACACAGATACGCAGTATTTT
CASTKGLAGGHTDTQYF
>TRBJ1-1|many|TRBD1|TRBV19
TGTGCCACCTACAGGGGCCCTGGGATGAACACTGAAGCTTTCTTT
CATYRGPGMNTEAFF
>TRBJ2-3|few|TRBD2|TRBV9
TGTGCCAGCAGCATCCGAGGGACTAGCGATACGCAGTATTTT
CASSIRGTSDTQYF
>TRBJ1-1|NA|NA|TRBV29-1
TGCAGCGTTGAGTGGGGGAGGTCTGAAGCTTTCTTT
CSVEWGRSEAFF
>TRBJ2-3|few|NA|TRBV20-1
TGCAGTGCTAGTTGGGGGTCGGTTAGCACAGATACGCAGTATTTT
CSASWGSVSTDTQYF
>TRBJ2-4|many|NA|TRBV6-1
TGTGCCAGCACGGGGAATGAAAACATTCAGTACTTC
CASTGNENIQYF